Below, one T cell receptor (beta chain) is given with its context. Generated by immunoSEQ multiplex PCR, the TCRdb table keeps only in-frame clones and is missing some. The sample has roughly 170,000 clones, more than 85% seen once. The data were taken from a study of T cell responses to AZD1222 COVID-19 vaccine. Germline values: CDR1 KGHSH, CDR2 LQKENI. This CDR3 has 19 amino acids. Losses at the gene ends were 0 bases for V and 2 bases for J; bases not matched to a gene: 13. This sequence was found in an adult in good health. Specimen: peripheral blood, collected on day 0 of AZD1222 vaccination. The chain is built from TRBV18 and TRBJ1-3; TRBD1 matches at 7 bases. CDR3 protein: CASSPPLAADDRAGNTIYF. In DNA form, the CDR3 reads TGTGCCAGCTCACCACCGCTCGCTGCCGACGACAGGGCTGGAAACACCATATATTTT.